This T cell receptor (beta chain) was captured in a study of memory CD4+ T cells and cytomegalovirus serostatus. Study-level findings and limits: Of about 150 reported CMV TCRbeta sequences, 60 to 85 were found in memory CD4+ repertoires. The CMV-associated TCR signature appears largely within the CD4+ memory repertoire.

Single viable CD3+CD4+CD8-CD45RO+ cells were sorted as the memory CD4+ T cells. After thawing, CD4+ T cells were positively selected. The CDR3 spans 12 residues. V was cut by 3 bases and J by 9 bases, with 9 bases left in between. Germline CDR1 SGHTA, CDR2 FQGNSA. The protocol was immunoSEQ multiplex PCR, while the TCRdb copy is restricted to in-frame clones and leaves out a portion. The data show tens of thousands of clones, with about 70% seen just once and under 6% held by the top ten. A word on this clone: No antigen is known for it.

The specimen sequenced was memory CD4+ T cells from blood. This sequence originates from an adult in good health and CMV-seropositive. The V call is TRBV7-2, the J call TRBJ2-1; D remains ambiguous. The chain's CDR3 is CASSFPRREQFF. The DNA of the CDR3 is TGTGCCAGCAGCTTTCCTAGGCGTGAGCAGTTCTTC.